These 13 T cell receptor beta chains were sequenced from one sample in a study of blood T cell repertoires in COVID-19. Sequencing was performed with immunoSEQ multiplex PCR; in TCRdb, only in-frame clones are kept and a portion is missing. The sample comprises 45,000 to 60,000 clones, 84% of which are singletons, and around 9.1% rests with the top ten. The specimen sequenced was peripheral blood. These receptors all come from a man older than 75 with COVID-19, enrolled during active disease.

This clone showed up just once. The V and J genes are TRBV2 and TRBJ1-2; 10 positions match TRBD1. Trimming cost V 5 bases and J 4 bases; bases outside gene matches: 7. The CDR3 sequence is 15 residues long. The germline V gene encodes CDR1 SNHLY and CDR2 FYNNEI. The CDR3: CASSLDRGRAYGYTF. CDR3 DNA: TGTGCCAGCAGTTTAGACAGGGGGCGTGCCTATGGCTACACCTTC.

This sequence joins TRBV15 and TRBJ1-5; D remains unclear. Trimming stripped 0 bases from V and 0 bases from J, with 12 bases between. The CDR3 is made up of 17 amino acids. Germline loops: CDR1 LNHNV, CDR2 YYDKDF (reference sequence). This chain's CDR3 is CATSREGGLYSNQPQHF. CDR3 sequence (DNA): TGTGCCACCAGCAGAGAAGGAGGCCTCTATAGCAATCAGCCCCAGCATTTT. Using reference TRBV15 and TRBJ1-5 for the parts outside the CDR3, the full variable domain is DAMVIQNPRYQVTQFGKPVTLSCSQTLNHNVMYWYQQKSSQAPKLLFHYYDKDFNNEADTPDNFQSRRPNTSFCFLDIRSPGLGDTAMYLCATSREGGLYSNQPQHFGDGTRLSIL.

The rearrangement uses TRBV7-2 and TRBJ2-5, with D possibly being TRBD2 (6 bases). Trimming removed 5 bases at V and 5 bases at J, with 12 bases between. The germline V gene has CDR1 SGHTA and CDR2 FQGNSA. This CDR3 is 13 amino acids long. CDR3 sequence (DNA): TGTGCCAGCAGCCAAGCGGGCCGGGAGACCCAGTACTTC. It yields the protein CASSQAGRETQYF.

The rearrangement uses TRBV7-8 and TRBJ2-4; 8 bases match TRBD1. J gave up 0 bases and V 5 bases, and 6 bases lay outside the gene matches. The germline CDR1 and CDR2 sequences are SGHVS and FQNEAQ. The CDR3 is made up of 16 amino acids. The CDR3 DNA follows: TGTGCCAGCAGCCAGCAGGGGGCTTTAGCCAAAAACATTCAGTACTTC. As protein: CASSQQGALAKNIQYF.

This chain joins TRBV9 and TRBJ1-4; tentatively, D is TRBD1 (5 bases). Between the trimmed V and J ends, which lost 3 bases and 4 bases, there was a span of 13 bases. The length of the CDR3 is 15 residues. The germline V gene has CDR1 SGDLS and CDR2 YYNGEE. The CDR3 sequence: CASSAGGSINEKLFF. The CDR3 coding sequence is TGTGCCAGCAGCGCCGGGGGGAGCATTAATGAAAAACTGTTTTTT.

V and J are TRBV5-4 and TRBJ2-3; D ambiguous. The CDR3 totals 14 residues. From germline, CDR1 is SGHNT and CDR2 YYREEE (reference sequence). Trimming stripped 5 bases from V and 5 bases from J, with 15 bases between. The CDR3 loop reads CASSLKAAVDTQYF. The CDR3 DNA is TGTGCCAGCAGTTTAAAGGCGGCGGTAGATACGCAGTATTTT.

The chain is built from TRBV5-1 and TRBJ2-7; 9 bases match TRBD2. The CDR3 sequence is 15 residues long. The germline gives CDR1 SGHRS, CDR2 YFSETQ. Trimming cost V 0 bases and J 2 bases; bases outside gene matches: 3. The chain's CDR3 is CASSLGGGGAYEQYF. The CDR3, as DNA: TGCGCCAGCAGCTTGGGGGGCGGGGGGGCCTACGAGCAGTACTTC.

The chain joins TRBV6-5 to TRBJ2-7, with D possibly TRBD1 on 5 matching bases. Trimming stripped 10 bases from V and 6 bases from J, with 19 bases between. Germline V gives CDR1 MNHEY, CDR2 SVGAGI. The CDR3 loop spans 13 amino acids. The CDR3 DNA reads TGTGCCACCTTCAGAGCCTCAGGGATCGAGCAGTACTTC. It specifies CATFRASGIEQYF.

The CDR3 DNA sequence: TGTGCCAGCAGTGACACTATGACAGGGGATAATGAAAAACTGTTTTTT. Translated, it gives CASSDTMTGDNEKLFF. The rearrangement joins TRBV25-1 to TRBJ1-4; 8 bases agree with TRBD1. J gave up 4 bases and V 3 bases, and 7 bases lay outside the gene matches. There are 16 residues in the CDR3. Looked up from germline, CDR1 is MGHDK and CDR2 is SYGVNS.

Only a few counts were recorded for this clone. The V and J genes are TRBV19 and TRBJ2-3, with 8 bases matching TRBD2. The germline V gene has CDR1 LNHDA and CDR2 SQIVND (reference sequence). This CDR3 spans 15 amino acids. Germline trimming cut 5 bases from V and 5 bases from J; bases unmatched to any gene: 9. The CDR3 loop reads CASSAPGGPEDTQYF. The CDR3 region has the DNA TGTGCCAGTAGTGCCCCGGGGGGGCCTGAAGATACGCAGTATTTT.

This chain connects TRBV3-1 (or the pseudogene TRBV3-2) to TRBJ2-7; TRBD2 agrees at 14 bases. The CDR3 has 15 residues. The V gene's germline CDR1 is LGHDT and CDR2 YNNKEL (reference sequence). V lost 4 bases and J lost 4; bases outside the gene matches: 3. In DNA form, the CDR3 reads TGTGCCAGCAGCCTGGGACTAGCGGGAGTTTACGAGCAGTACGTC. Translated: CASSLGLAGVYEQYV.

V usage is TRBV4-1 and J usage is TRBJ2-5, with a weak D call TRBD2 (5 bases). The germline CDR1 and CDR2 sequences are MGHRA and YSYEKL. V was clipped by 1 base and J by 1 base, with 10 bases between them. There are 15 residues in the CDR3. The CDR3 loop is CASSQGAGRQETQYF. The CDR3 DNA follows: TGCGCCAGCAGCCAAGGGGCGGGTCGCCAAGAGACCCAGTACTTC.

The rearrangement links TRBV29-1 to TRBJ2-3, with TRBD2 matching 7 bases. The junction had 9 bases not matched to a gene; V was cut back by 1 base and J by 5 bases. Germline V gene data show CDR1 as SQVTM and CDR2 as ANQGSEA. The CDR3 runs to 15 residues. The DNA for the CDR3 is TGCAGCGTTGAAGTTGTGGGAGGGCCTCAAGATACGCAGTATTTT. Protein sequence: CSVEVVGGPQDTQYF.